The clone carrying this TCR beta chain ranks as medium-sized. The data originate from a study of tumor-infiltrating lymphocytes in oesophageal squamous cell carcinoma. TCRdb ran MiXCR on the PCR reads and lists one entry per CDR3 protein. The table lists about 17,000 distinct CDR3 sequences, around 48% of them singletons, with under 55% in the top ten. This CDR3 contains 13 residues. From germline, CDR1 is LGHNT and CDR2 FRNRAP. V was pared by 5 bases and J by 5 bases, with 3 bases of the junction left unmatched. The chain uses TRBV12-5 and TRBJ2-5, with 9 positions matching TRBD1. Sample: normal esophageal tissue next to the tumor. The receptor's source is a female donor with esophageal squamous cell carcinoma. CDR3: CASGPDRGETQYF. Written as DNA, the CDR3 is TGTGCTAGTGGTCCGGACAGGGGTGAGACCCAGTACTTC. Full variable domain (outside the CDR3, taken from reference TRBV12-5 and TRBJ2-5): DARVTQTPRHKVTEMGQEVTMRCQPILGHNTVFWYRQTMMQGLELLAYFRNRAPLDDSGMPKDRFSAEMPDATLATLKIQPSEPRDSAVYFCASGPDRGETQYFGPGTRLLVL.